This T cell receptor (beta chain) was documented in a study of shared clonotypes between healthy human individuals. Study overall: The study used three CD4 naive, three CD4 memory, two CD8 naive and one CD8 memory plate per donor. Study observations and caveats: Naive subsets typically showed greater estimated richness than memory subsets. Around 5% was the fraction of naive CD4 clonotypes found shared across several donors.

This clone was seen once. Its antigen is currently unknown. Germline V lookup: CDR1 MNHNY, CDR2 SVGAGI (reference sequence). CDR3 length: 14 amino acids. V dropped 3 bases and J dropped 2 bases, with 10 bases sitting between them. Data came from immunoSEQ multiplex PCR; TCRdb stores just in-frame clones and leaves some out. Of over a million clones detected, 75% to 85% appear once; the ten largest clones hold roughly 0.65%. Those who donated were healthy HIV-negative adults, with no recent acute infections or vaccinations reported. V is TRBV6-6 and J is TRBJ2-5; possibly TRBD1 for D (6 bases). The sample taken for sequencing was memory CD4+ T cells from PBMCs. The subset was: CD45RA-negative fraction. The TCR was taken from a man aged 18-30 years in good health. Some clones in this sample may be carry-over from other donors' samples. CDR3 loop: CASSYRQGQETQYF. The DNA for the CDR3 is TGTGCCAGCAGTTATAGGCAGGGGCAAGAGACCCAGTACTTC.